This T cell receptor (beta chain) was recorded in a study of metastatic and nonmetastatic thyroid tumors. This clone occurred a few times. Its cognate antigen is unknown. The study, taken as a whole, reports: Compared with benign nodules, malignant thyroid tumors were reported to have significantly higher TCR beta diversity in both blood and tumor.

As processed by the authors: Differences in CDR3 between clinicopathological groups were drawn on to build a classifier intended to discriminate distant-metastatic papillary thyroid cancer patients. Via MiXCR, TCRdb re-called the PCR reads. The V and J calls follow TCRdb's processing rather than the paper's. This table holds fewer than 20,000 clones, over 20% found once. No patient had received any treatment before thyroid surgery. Germline values: CDR1 SNHLY, CDR2 FYNNEI. The CDR3 is made up of 14 amino acids. Trimming removed 9 bases from V and 0 bases from J, with 12 bases in between. This TCR derives from a female donor with papillary thyroid cancer or a benign thyroid nodule (not recorded which). Some clones in this sample may be carry-over from other donors' samples. Sequences were obtained from tumor tissue. The V and J genes are TRBV2 and TRBJ1-3; D is perhaps TRBD1 (6 bases). Here the CDR3 reads CARSTGDSGNTIYF. The CDR3 nucleotides read TGTGCCAGATCGACAGGAGACTCTGGAAACACCATATATTTT.